The source of this TCR beta chain is a study of blood T cell repertoires in COVID-19. As for the study in general: Donors in the United States, Italy and Spain gave samples during acute or convalescent COVID-19. Sources were T cells, B-cell-depleted T cells, or PBMCs; the material itself was cDNA or gDNA.

In the source study's methods: By means of reference gene primer amplification, nucleated cell counts were estimated. Some clones are missing from TCRdb's copy, which holds only in-frame ones; the method was immunoSEQ multiplex PCR. V and J calls and clone size are copied from that table; D and trimming were computed from the DNA. The sample has approximately 80,000 clones; around three quarters are singletons. The germline gives CDR1 LGHDT, CDR2 YNNKEL (reference sequence). V gave up 3 bases and J gave up 1 base; unmatched junction bases: 2. This CDR3 is built from 14 residues. Material for sequencing was peripheral blood. The J gene is TRBJ1-1, the V gene TRBV3-1 (or the pseudogene TRBV3-2), with 7 nucleotides matching TRBD1. The receptor comes from a man aged 50-59 years with active or convalescent COVID-19. The CDR3 loop is CASSQGDRNTEAFF. Written as DNA, the CDR3 is TGTGCCAGCAGCCAGGGGGACAGGAACACTGAAGCTTTCTTT.